What follows are 4 T cell receptor beta chains derived from one specimen sequenced in a study of blood T cell repertoires in COVID-19 (dated by TCRdb to between 2020 and 2021). To prepare the library, the immunoSEQ multiplex PCR assay was applied. Held by TCRdb, this immuneACCESS table contains in-frame sequences only and omits some clones. Under half of the omission traces to an unresolved V gene where checked; the cause of the rest is unknown. The sample has 150,000 to 200,000 clones on record, 80% to 90% of them singletons. The ten top clones hold approximately 11% of the sample. Sequencing used peripheral blood. The receptor set was obtained from a human donor in a cohort sampled during active COVID-19.

The gene calls are TRBV14 and TRBJ1-2, with TRBD1 matching over 9 bases. Trimming at V came to 4 bases and at J to 4 bases, leaving 7 bases not matched to a gene. CDR1 and CDR2 (germline): SGHDN, FVKESK. The length of the CDR3 is 15 residues. The CDR3 protein is CASSPPGQGIYGYTF. CDR3 coding DNA: TGTGCCAGCAGCCCGCCGGGACAGGGAATCTATGGCTACACCTTC.

The chain has TRBV21-1 and TRBJ2-3; the table's D gene call, TRBD2, was not cross checked with the DNA. TRBV21-1 is tagged as a pseudogene. The CDR3 runs to 16 residues. In nucleotides, the CDR3 is TGTGCCAGCAGCAAAGTAGAAGCACTCCTACCGGATACGCAGTATTTT. Protein: CASSKVEALLPDTQYF.

The chain uses TRBV7-2 and TRBJ2-1; 12 bases are a match to TRBD2. The CDR3 is 15 residues long. V gave up 5 bases and J gave up 5 bases; unmatched junction bases: 4. CDR1 is SGHTA, CDR2 FQGNSA, per germline. CDR3 nucleotide sequence: TGTGCCAGCAGCCCACTAGCGGGGGGTAACAATGAGCAGTTCTTC. This sequence encodes CASSPLAGGNNEQFF.

J is TRBJ2-2 and V is TRBV5-1, with D tentatively TRBD2 (5 bases). Germline V gene sequence: CDR1 SGHRS, CDR2 YFSETQ. This CDR3 comprises 15 residues. V lost 0 bases and J 3 bases, leaving 9 bases between the germline ends. CDR3 sequence reads: CASSLASGDTGELFF. In nucleotides, the CDR3 is TGCGCCAGCAGCTTGGCCAGCGGCGACACCGGGGAGCTGTTTTTT.